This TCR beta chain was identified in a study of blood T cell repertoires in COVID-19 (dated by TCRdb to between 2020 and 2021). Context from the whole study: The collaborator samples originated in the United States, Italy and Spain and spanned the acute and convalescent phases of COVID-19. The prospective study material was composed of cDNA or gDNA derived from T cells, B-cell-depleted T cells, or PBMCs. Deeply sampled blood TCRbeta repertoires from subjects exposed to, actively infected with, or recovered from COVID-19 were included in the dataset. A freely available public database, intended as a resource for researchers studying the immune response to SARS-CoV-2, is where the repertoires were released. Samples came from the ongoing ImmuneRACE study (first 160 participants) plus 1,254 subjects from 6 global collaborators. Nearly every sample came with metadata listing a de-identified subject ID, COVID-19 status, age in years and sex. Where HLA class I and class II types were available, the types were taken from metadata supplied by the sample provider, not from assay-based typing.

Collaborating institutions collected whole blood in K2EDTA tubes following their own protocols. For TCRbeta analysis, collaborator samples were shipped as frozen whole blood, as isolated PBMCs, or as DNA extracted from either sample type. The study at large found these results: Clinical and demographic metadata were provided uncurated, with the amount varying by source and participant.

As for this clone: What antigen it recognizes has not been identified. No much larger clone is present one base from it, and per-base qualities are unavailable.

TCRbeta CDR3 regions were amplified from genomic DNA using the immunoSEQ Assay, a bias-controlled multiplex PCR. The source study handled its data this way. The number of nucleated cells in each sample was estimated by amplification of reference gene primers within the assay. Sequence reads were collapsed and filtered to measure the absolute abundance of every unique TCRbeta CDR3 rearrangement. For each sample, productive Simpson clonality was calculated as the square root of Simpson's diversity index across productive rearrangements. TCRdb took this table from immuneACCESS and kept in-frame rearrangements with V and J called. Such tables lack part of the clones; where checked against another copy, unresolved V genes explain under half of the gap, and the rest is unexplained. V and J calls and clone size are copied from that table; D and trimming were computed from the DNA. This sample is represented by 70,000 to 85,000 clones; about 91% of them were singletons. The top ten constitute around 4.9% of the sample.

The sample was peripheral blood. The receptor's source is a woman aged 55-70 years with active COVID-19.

The bases read TGTGCCAGCTCACTGGCTAGCGGGACCAACACCGGGGAGCTGTTTTTT. Translated, it reads CASSLASGTNTGELFF. The V and J segments used are TRBV18 and TRBJ2-2; a stretch of 9 junction bases matches TRBD2. Taken from cysteine to phenylalanine, the CDR3 has 16 residues. Here the CDR3 DNA is all that survives: 48 bases in frame from base 1. Compared with germline, V lacks 4 bases and J lacks 2 bases; bases without a gene match: 5. The germline V gene gives CDR1 as KGHSH and CDR2 as LQKENI.